Following are 22 T cell receptor beta chains from one sample sequenced in a study of shared clonotypes between healthy human individuals. The table came from immunoSEQ multiplex PCR; TCRdb's copy has only in-frame clones and leaves some out. In the table there are 700,000 or so clones, more than 70% of which are singletons. The sequenced sample consisted of memory CD4+ T cells sorted from blood. Noted subset: CD45RA-negative fraction. Source of these receptors: a woman aged 25-40 years in good health.

This chain joins TRBV4-2 and TRBJ1-1; D is uncertain. CDR3 length: 14 amino acids. The germline gives CDR1 LGHNA, CDR2 YNFKEQ. Trimming took off 1 base at V and 4 bases at J, with 10 bases between the two ends. For the CDR3, the DNA is TGTGCCAGCAGCCAAGTCCGGACCCTCACTGAAGCTTTCTTT. It translates to CASSQVRTLTEAFF.

The V and J genes are TRBV7-9 and TRBJ2-5, with 8 bases that match TRBD2. V shed 5 bases and J 3 bases; nucleotides not matched to a gene: 8. CDR3 size: 15 residues. The V gene's germline CDR1 is SEHNR and CDR2 FQNEAQ (reference sequence). The CDR3: CASSAGTSYEETQYF. As DNA, the CDR3 is TGTGCCAGCAGCGCCGGGACTAGTTACGAAGAGACCCAGTACTTC.

There are a few counts of this clone. CDR3 loop: CASSSRQDTGELFF. CDR3 nucleotides: TGTGCCAGCAGCTCCCGACAGGACACCGGGGAGCTGTTTTTT. The chain links TRBV7-7 to TRBJ2-2, with a tentative D call TRBD1 (6 bases). CDR3 size: 14 residues. Germline CDR1 is SSHAT and CDR2 is FNYEAQ (reference sequence). V lost 4 bases, J lost 3 bases, and 9 bases lay in between.

The chain employs TRBV27 and TRBJ2-7; a possible D gene is TRBD1 (5 bases). The CDR3 extends over 15 amino acids. V dropped 6 bases and J dropped 7 bases, with 22 bases sitting between them. Per germline, CDR1 MNHEY and CDR2 SMNVEV (reference sequence). In nucleotides, the CDR3 is TGTGCCAGCAGGGGGCCGAACGGAGAAGTGGGGGAGCAGTACTTC. Translating gives CASRGPNGEVGEQYF.

This chain connects TRBV20-1 to TRBJ2-5; D unclear. This CDR3 contains 11 residues. V was clipped by 6 bases and J by 7 bases, with 12 bases between them. Germline-derived CDR1 and CDR2 are DFQATT and SNEGSKA (reference sequence). The CDR3 is CSAPPGGTQYF. The CDR3 DNA is TGCAGTGCCCCGCCGGGCGGGACCCAGTACTTC.

The CDR3 loop reads CASSQLLAGVRGDEQFF. CDR3 coding DNA: TGTGCCAGCAGCCAATTACTAGCGGGAGTAAGGGGAGATGAGCAGTTCTTC. The V gene is TRBV14, the J gene TRBJ2-1; 11 positions agree with TRBD2. V gave up 2 bases and J gave up 8 bases; unmatched junction bases: 11. The CDR3 is 17 residues long. Germline CDR1 reads SGHDN; CDR2 reads FVKESK.

The V call is TRBV28, the J call TRBJ2-3; TRBD2 is a possible D gene (5 bases). The CDR3 length is 14 residues. The germline V gene has CDR1 MDHEN and CDR2 SYDVKM. V shed 10 bases and J shed 3 bases, with 17 bases lying between them. CDR3 nucleotides: TGTGCCACTGCCGGAGAGGGTGGGACAGATACGCAGTATTTT. Encoded protein: CATAGEGGTDTQYF.

This clone was seen many times. The chain is built from TRBV27 and TRBJ2-3; 7 nucleotides agree with TRBD1. V lost 4 bases to trimming and J lost 3 bases; unmatched junction nucleotides: 7. The CDR3 spans 15 residues. Germline loops: CDR1 MNHEY, CDR2 SMNVEV (reference sequence). CDR3 coding DNA: TGTGCCAGCAGTTCCCACAGGGGACGTACAGATACGCAGTATTTT. It translates to CASSSHRGRTDTQYF.

V and J are TRBV29-1 and TRBJ2-1; TRBD1 aligns across 8 bases. V was pared by 4 bases and J by 1 base, with 3 bases of the junction left unmatched. CDR3 length equals 14 residues. From germline, CDR1 is SQVTM and CDR2 ANQGSEA. The CDR3 DNA reads TGCAGCGTTGCGGACAGGGCATCCTACAATGAGCAGTTCTTC. It encodes CSVADRASYNEQFF.

This chain connects TRBV30 to TRBJ1-1, with a possible D match to TRBD1 (5 bases). Germline assignment: CDR1 GTSNPN and CDR2 SVGIG (reference sequence). The length of the CDR3 is 14 residues. V shed 4 bases and J shed 5 bases, with 17 bases lying between them. This chain's CDR3 is CAWTSRQKGTEAFF. CDR3 sequence (DNA): TGTGCCTGGACTTCACGACAGAAGGGAACTGAAGCTTTCTTT.

The chain carries TRBV28 and TRBJ1-2; unclear D gene. V was clipped by 9 bases and J by 1 base, with 15 bases between them. This CDR3 spans 14 amino acids. The germline CDR1 and CDR2 sequences are MDHEN and SYDVKM. The CDR3 spells CARHPESINYGYTF. The CDR3 DNA reads as TGTGCCAGACACCCGGAGTCCATTAACTATGGCTACACCTTC.

The chain recombines TRBV7-9 with TRBJ1-2; 7 nucleotides agree with TRBD1. J gave up 6 bases and V 1 base, and 5 bases lay outside the gene matches. The CDR3 sequence is 14 residues long. Germline V gene lookup returns CDR1 SEHNR and CDR2 FQNEAQ (reference sequence). In nucleotides, the CDR3 is TGTGCCAGCAGCTTAGGGCTCCAGGGGGATGGCTACACCTTC. This encodes CASSLGLQGDGYTF.

V is TRBV19 and J is TRBJ1-5, with D unclear. The CDR3 sequence is 14 residues long. Trimming pared 5 bases from V and 4 bases from J, leaving 12 bases between. The germline CDR1 and CDR2 sequences are LNHDA and SQIVND (reference sequence). As DNA, the CDR3 is TGTGCCAGTAGTCTCAGGACGGGTAATCAGCCCCAGCATTTT. This sequence encodes CASSLRTGNQPQHF.

This sequence joins TRBV30 and TRBJ2-1, with 9 bases identical to TRBD2. The germline gives CDR1 GTSNPN, CDR2 SVGIG (reference sequence). The CDR3 length is 15 residues. After removal of 0 bases from V and 7 bases from J, the junction contained 7 bases not matched to a gene. The CDR3, as DNA: TGTGCCTGGAGTGTGGGACTAGCCCCAAGGAATGAGCAGTTCTTC. The encoded protein is CAWSVGLAPRNEQFF.

The chain combines TRBV6-1 with TRBJ2-3, with D possibly TRBD1 on 6 matching bases. The CDR3 extends over 17 amino acids. V was trimmed by 4 bases and J by 0 bases, leaving 17 bases between them. Germline CDR1 reads MNHNS; CDR2 reads SASEGT. In DNA, the CDR3 is TGTGCCAGCAGTGTTAACCTCAGGGGAACTAGCACAGATACGCAGTATTTT. It translates to CASSVNLRGTSTDTQYF.

The CDR3 region has the DNA TGCGCCAGCAGCGGGGGGACAGACACCGGGGAGCTGTTTTTT. This encodes CASSGGTDTGELFF. The V and J genes are TRBV5-1 and TRBJ2-2, with a possible D match to TRBD1 (7 bases). The CDR3 has 14 residues. Germline CDR1 reads SGHRS; CDR2 reads YFSETQ. Trimming shortened V by 4 bases and J by 3 bases, and 10 bases separated the two germline ends.

This clone was seen repeatedly, ten times or more. Different DNA sequences within this sample yield the same CDR3. The chain carries TRBV27 and TRBJ2-6; no reliable D call. The V gene's germline CDR1 is MNHEY and CDR2 SMNVEV (reference sequence). CDR3 length: 12 amino acids. Trimming removed 4 bases from V and 2 bases from J, with 0 bases in between. The CDR3 bases are TGTGCCAGCAGTTCTGGGGCCAACGTCCTGACTTTC. Protein product: CASSSGANVLTF.

On this clone: Within the sample, other DNA sequences also encode this same CDR3. The chain carries TRBV5-1 and TRBJ1-1, with D unresolved. Trimming removed 0 bases from V and 1 base from J, with 7 bases in between. The CDR3 has 14 residues. The germline V gene encodes CDR1 SGHRS and CDR2 YFSETQ. The CDR3 DNA reads TGCGCCAGCAGCTTGGGTCCCTCGAACACTGAAGCTTTCTTT. It is translated as CASSLGPSNTEAFF.

This chain joins TRBV6-6 and TRBJ2-7; 7 bases line up with TRBD1. Germline V gene lookup returns CDR1 MNHNY and CDR2 SVGAGI (reference sequence). The CDR3 is made up of 14 amino acids. Losses at the gene ends were 5 bases for V and 0 bases for J; bases not matched to a gene: 4. DNA for the CDR3: TGTGCCAGCAGTGACAGGGTCAGCTCCTACGAGCAGTACTTC. As protein: CASSDRVSSYEQYF.

This chain joins TRBV28 and TRBJ1-5; a possible D gene is TRBD1 (5 bases). The length of the CDR3 is 20 residues. From germline, CDR1 is MDHEN and CDR2 SYDVKM. Trimming took 4 bases from V and 3 from J, leaving 28 bases between them. The CDR3 here is CASSYPSGTFRGRDNQPQHF. The CDR3 nucleotides are TGTGCCAGCAGTTACCCCTCGGGCACTTTTCGTGGCAGGGACAATCAGCCCCAGCATTTT.

This sequence joins TRBV9 and TRBJ2-5; D not resolved. The V end lost 2 bases, the J end lost 4 bases, and 12 bases lay between the germline ends. Germline V gene sequence: CDR1 SGDLS, CDR2 YYNGEE. The CDR3 extends over 14 amino acids. CDR3 residues: CASSVRSFGETQYF. The CDR3 nucleotides are TGTGCCAGCAGCGTCAGGAGTTTTGGAGAGACCCAGTACTTC. Full variable domain (remainder filled in from reference TRBV9 and TRBJ2-5): DSGVTQTPKHLITATGQRVTLRCSPRSGDLSVYWYQQSLDQGLQFLIQYYNGEERAKGNILERFSAQQFPDLHSELNLSSLELGDSALYFCASSVRSFGETQYFGPGTRLLVL.

V usage is TRBV5-6 and J usage is TRBJ2-3; TRBD2 matches 8 bases. Germline CDR1 SGHDT, CDR2 YYEEEE. J was trimmed by 6 bases and V by 4 bases; bases with no gene match: 13. The CDR3 is 16 amino acids. The CDR3 loop is CASSPTGTRDHDTQYF. Here the CDR3 DNA reads TGTGCCAGCAGCCCAACCGGGACTAGGGACCATGATACGCAGTATTTT.